This TCR beta chain was captured in a study of OX40 agonist ivuxolimab in advanced cancers. Study as a whole: All patients had ivuxolimab intravenously every 2 weeks at 0.01 to 10 mg/kg.

The V gene end was trimmed by 4 bases and the J gene end by 5 bases; junction bases not matched to a gene: 4. Germline-derived CDR1 and CDR2 are SGHAT and FQNNGV. This CDR3 region has 13 residues. Sequencing used immunoSEQ multiplex PCR; TCRdb keeps in-frame clones, though not all of them. The top ten hold about 0.72% of the sample, which has 65,000 to 95,000 clones, almost 90% seen once. The material was CD4+ or CD8+ T cells sorted from blood, obtained in a trial of the OX40 agonist ivuxolimab. This chain uses TRBV11-2 with TRBJ2-7, with 8 bases identical to TRBD1. This clonotype originated in an adult with an advanced solid tumor such as melanoma, head and neck, liver or kidney cancer. CDR3 DNA: TGTGCCAGCAGCTCGACGGACAGGGACGAGCAGTACTTC. It is translated as CASSSTDRDEQYF.